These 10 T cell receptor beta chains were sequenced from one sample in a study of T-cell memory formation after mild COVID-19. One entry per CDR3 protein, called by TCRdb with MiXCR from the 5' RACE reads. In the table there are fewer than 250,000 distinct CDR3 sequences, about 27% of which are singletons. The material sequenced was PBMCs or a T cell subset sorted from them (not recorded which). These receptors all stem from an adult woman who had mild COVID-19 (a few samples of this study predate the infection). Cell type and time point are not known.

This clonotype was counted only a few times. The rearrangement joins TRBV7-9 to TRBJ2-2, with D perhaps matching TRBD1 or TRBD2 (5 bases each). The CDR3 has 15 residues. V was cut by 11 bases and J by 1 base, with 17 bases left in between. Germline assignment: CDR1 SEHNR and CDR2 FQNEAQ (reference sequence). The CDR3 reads CAAQSGTGNTGELFF. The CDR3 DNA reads TGTGCCGCACAATCCGGGACGGGGAACACCGGGGAGCTGTTTTTT.

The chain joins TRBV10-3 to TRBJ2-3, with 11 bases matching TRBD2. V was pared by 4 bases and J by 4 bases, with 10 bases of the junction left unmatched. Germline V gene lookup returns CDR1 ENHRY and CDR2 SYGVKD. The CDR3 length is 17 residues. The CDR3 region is CAISAVGTSGFADTQYF. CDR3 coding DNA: TGTGCCATCAGTGCTGTTGGGACTAGCGGCTTCGCAGATACGCAGTATTTT.

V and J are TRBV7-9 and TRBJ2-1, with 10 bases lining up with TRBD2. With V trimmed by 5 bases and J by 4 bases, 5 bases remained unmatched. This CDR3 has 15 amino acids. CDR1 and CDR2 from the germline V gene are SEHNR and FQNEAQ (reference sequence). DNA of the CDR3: TGTGCCAGCAGCCCGGGGACTAGCGTATACAATGAGCAGTTCTTC. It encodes CASSPGTSVYNEQFF.

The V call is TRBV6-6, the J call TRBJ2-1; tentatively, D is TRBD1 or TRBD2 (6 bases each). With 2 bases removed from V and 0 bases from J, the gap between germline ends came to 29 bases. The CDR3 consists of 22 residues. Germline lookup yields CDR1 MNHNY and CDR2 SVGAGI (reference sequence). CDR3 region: CASSYPEFQGYGLISSYNEQFF. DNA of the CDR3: TGTGCCAGCAGTTACCCAGAATTCCAGGGGTACGGACTAATAAGCTCCTACAATGAGCAGTTCTTC.

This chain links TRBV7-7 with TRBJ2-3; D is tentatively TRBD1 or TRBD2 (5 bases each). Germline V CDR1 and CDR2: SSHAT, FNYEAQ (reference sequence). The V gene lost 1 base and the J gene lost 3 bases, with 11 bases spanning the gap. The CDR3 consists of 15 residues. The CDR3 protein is CASSLGTGLTDTQYF. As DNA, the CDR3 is TGTGCCAGCAGCTTAGGAACAGGACTGACAGATACGCAGTATTTT.

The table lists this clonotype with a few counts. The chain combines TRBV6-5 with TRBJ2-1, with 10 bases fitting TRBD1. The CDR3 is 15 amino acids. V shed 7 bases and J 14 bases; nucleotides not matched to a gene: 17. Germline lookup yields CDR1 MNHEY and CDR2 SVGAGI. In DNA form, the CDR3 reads TGTGCCAGCACCCCCGGAGGACAGGGGGGATGGTTGGAGTTCTTC. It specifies CASTPGGQGGWLEFF.

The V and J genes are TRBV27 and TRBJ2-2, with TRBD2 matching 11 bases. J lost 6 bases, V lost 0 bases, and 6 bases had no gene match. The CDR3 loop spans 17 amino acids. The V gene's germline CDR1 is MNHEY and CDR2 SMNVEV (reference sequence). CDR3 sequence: CASSLSTPLAGAGELFF. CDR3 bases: TGTGCCAGCAGTTTATCGACCCCACTAGCGGGAGCCGGGGAGCTGTTTTTT.

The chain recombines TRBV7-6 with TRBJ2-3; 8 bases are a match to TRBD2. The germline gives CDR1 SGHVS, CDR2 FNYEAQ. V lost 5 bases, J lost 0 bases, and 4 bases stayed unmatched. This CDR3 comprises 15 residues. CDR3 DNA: TGTGCCAGCAGCCCATCGGGGGGGAGCACAGATACGCAGTATTTT. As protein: CASSPSGGSTDTQYF.

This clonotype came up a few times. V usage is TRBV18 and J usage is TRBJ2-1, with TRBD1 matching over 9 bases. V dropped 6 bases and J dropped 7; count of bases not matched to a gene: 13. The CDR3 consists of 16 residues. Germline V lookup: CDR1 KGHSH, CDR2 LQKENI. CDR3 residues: CASSEGERDRVNEQFF. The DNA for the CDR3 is TGTGCCAGCTCTGAAGGGGAGCGGGACAGGGTGAATGAGCAGTTCTTC.

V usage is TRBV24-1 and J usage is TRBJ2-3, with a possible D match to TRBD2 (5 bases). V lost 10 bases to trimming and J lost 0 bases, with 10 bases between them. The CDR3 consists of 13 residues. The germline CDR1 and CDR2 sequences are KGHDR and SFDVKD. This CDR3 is CATGPGSTDTQYF. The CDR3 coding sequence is TGTGCCACGGGCCCGGGGAGCACAGATACGCAGTATTTT.